These 31 T cell receptor beta chains came from one sample sequenced in a study of siplizumab effects on memory and regulatory T cells. TCRdb keeps only in-frame clones here, not all; method: immunoSEQ multiplex PCR. The sample contains about 100,000 clones, around 94% of which appear only once. Sequencing was performed on non-Treg CD4+ T cells sorted from blood. The receptors were sampled from a human donor in good health.

This clone was found once. The chain uses TRBV30 and TRBJ2-7; a possible D gene is TRBD1 (6 bases). The CDR3 spans 13 residues. V lost 5 bases and J 3 bases, leaving 14 bases between the germline ends. Germline V gene data show CDR1 as GTSNPN and CDR2 as SVGIG (reference sequence). In nucleotides, the CDR3 is TGTGCCTGGGGCAGGGGCAGTCACTACGAGCAGTACTTC. Translated: CAWGRGSHYEQYF. The full variable domain, rest sourced from reference TRBV30 and TRBJ2-7, is SQTIHQWPATLVQPVGSPLSLECTVEGTSNPNLYWYRQAAGRGLQLLFYSVGIGQISSEVPQNLSASRPQDRQFILSSKKLLLSDSGFYLCAWGRGSHYEQYFGPGTRLTVT.

This chain uses TRBV4-2 with TRBJ2-3, with 15 bases aligning to TRBD2. Looked up from germline, CDR1 is LGHNA and CDR2 is YNFKEQ. The CDR3 consists of 19 residues. Trimming at V came to 4 bases and at J to 4 bases, leaving 12 bases not matched to a gene. For the CDR3, the DNA is TGTGCCAGCAGCCCAGGACTAGCGGGAGGGCCGAATTTTGCAGATACGCAGTATTTT. It translates to CASSPGLAGGPNFADTQYF.

The V gene is TRBV6-4, the J gene TRBJ2-6; D may be TRBD1 (5 bases). The length of the CDR3 is 15 residues. Germline loops: CDR1 MRHNA, CDR2 SNTAGT. The germline V and J ends were trimmed by 6 bases and 0 bases, with 9 bases remaining between them. The CDR3 loop reads CASRKTASGANVLTF. CDR3 in DNA: TGTGCCAGCAGGAAGACAGCCTCTGGGGCCAACGTCCTGACTTTC.

A remark on this clone: This sample includes further DNA sequences coding for the same CDR3. The rearrangement uses TRBV5-1 and TRBJ1-2, with D unresolved. Germline V CDR1 and CDR2: SGHRS, YFSETQ. The CDR3 totals 12 residues. V shed 4 bases and J shed 2 bases, with 6 bases lying between them. The CDR3 protein is CASSRENYGYTF. CDR3 coding DNA: TGCGCCAGCAGCCGAGAAAACTATGGCTACACCTTC.

This chain connects TRBV10-1 to TRBJ2-7; no definite D call. The germline gives CDR1 WNHNN, CDR2 SYGVQD (reference sequence). This CDR3 comprises 16 residues. Trimming stripped 6 bases from V and 0 bases from J, with 18 bases between. For the CDR3, the DNA is TGCGCCAGCAGATTCTTTGGCCGGACGAGCTCCTACGAGCAGTACTTC. This encodes CASRFFGRTSSYEQYF.

V is TRBV19 and J is TRBJ1-5; TRBD1 aligns across 8 bases. V lost 8 bases to trimming and J lost 2 bases; unmatched junction nucleotides: 5. The CDR3 consists of 14 residues. Germline loops: CDR1 LNHDA, CDR2 SQIVND (reference sequence). CDR3 in DNA: TGTGCCAGTGTTTCAGGGGGCCGCAATCAGCCCCAGCATTTT. This translates into CASVSGGRNQPQHF.

This clone came up once. This chain links TRBV5-1 with TRBJ2-5; D is possibly TRBD1 or TRBD2 (5 bases each). The CDR3 is 15 amino acids. Germline values: CDR1 SGHRS, CDR2 YFSETQ. V was clipped by 3 bases and J by 5 bases, with 17 bases between them. CDR3 protein: CASSSGTFGVETQYF. The CDR3, as DNA: TGCGCCAGCAGCTCCGGGACCTTTGGCGTGGAGACCCAGTACTTC. The complete variable domain, with remaining parts taken from reference TRBV5-1 and TRBJ2-5, reads KAGVTQTPRYLIKTRGQQVTLSCSPISGHRSVSWYQQTPGQGLQFLFEYFSETQRNKGNFPGRFSGRQFSNSRSEMNVSTLELGDSALYLCASSSGTFGVETQYFGPGTRLLVL.

The sample holds one count of this clone. The chain employs TRBV4-1 and TRBJ2-7; D remains unclear. The CDR3 runs 14 residues. The V gene's germline CDR1 is MGHRA and CDR2 YSYEKL. Trimming pared 2 bases from V and 8 bases from J, leaving 16 bases between. CDR3 amino acids: CASSQSPDTPQQYF. In DNA, the CDR3 is TGCGCCAGCAGCCAATCCCCTGACACCCCCCAGCAGTACTTC.

This clone was seen a single time. This chain uses TRBV27 with TRBJ2-3; 11 nucleotides agree with TRBD2. V was pared by 6 bases and J by 2 bases, with 7 bases of the junction left unmatched. The germline CDR1 and CDR2 sequences are MNHEY and SMNVEV (reference sequence). The CDR3 extends over 16 amino acids. The CDR3 here is CASRPGLADSTDTQYF. CDR3 in DNA: TGTGCCAGCAGACCGGGACTAGCGGATTCCACAGATACGCAGTATTTT.

This clone was observed a single time. The V call is TRBV20-1, the J call TRBJ1-3; D call uncertain. The V gene lost 1 base and the J gene lost 2 bases, with 0 bases spanning the gap. Germline V CDR1 and CDR2: DFQATT, SNEGSKA (reference sequence). This CDR3 spans 11 amino acids. CDR3 nucleotides: TGCAGTGCTAGAGCTGGAAACACCATATATTTT. Its translation is CSARAGNTIYF.

The chain couples TRBV7-8 to TRBJ2-5, with D hard to call. Germline V gene lookup returns CDR1 SGHVS and CDR2 FQNEAQ. The CDR3 is made up of 19 amino acids. V shed 6 bases and J shed 2 bases, with 28 bases lying between them. CDR3 in amino acids: CASRPLRFRTLSLQETQYF. The CDR3, as DNA: TGTGCCAGCAGACCTCTACGTTTCCGGACCCTAAGCTTACAAGAGACCCAGTACTTC.

The chain joins TRBV2 to TRBJ2-7; 7 bases align to TRBD2. In germline, CDR1 is SNHLY, CDR2 FYNNEI. The CDR3 consists of 15 residues. The J segment lost 5 bases and the V segment lost 6 bases, leaving 13 bases of the junction unmatched. CDR3 nucleotides: TGTGCCAGCAGCCAAGTGGCGGGAGATGTCAACGAGCAGTACTTC. It encodes CASSQVAGDVNEQYF.

This CDR3 is CASSDRAAGELFF. CDR3 coding DNA: TGTGCCAGCAGTGACAGGGCGGCCGGGGAGCTGTTTTTT. The gene calls are TRBV25-1 and TRBJ2-2, with D possibly TRBD1 on 5 matching bases. Deletions cut 3 bases from V and 6 bases from J, with 8 bases between. The CDR3 contains 13 residues. CDR1 is MGHDK, CDR2 SYGVNS, per germline.

The J gene is TRBJ2-5, the V gene TRBV11-2; 8 bases map to TRBD1. CDR1 is SGHAT, CDR2 FQNNGV, per germline. The V and J ends lost 0 bases and 3 bases, in that order; junction bases with no gene match: 12. This CDR3 region has 18 residues. The chain's CDR3 is CASSLDGFTGTGKETQYF. Written as DNA, the CDR3 is TGTGCCAGCAGCTTAGACGGCTTTACCGGGACAGGAAAAGAGACCCAGTACTTC.

The chain employs TRBV28 and TRBJ2-1; no definite D call. There are 12 residues in the CDR3. Germline values: CDR1 MDHEN, CDR2 SYDVKM. The V end was cut by 2 bases, the J end by 9 bases, with 8 bases between. In nucleotides, the CDR3 is TGTGCCAGCAGTTTACGGCAGCGTGAGCAGTTCTTC. Translated, it gives CASSLRQREQFF.

This rearrangement joins TRBV5-1 to TRBJ2-2, with 7 positions matching TRBD1. CDR3 length: 16 amino acids. CDR1 is SGHRS, CDR2 YFSETQ, per germline. The J segment lost 0 bases and the V segment lost 1 base, leaving 3 bases of the junction unmatched. The CDR3 region is CASSLPGQPNTGELFF. Here the CDR3 DNA reads TGCGCCAGCAGCTTGCCGGGACAGCCGAACACCGGGGAGCTGTTTTTT.

This chain links TRBV29-1 with TRBJ2-7, with TRBD2 identical over 11 bases. The CDR3 runs 14 residues. Germline V CDR1 and CDR2: SQVTM, ANQGSEA. Germline trimming cut 6 bases from V and 5 bases from J; bases unmatched to any gene: 9. The CDR3 region has the DNA TGCAGCGTCAGTGTAGCGGGAGGGCCTAACGAGCAGTACTTC. Its translation: CSVSVAGGPNEQYF.

This chain joins TRBV14 and TRBJ2-7; TRBD1 is a possible D gene (6 bases). Per the germline V gene, CDR1 is SGHDN and CDR2 is FVKESK. The CDR3 is 15 amino acids. Trimming removed 1 base from V and 5 bases from J, with 15 bases in between. Here the CDR3 reads CASSQGRLTGHEQYF. The CDR3 nucleotides read TGTGCCAGCAGCCAAGGCCGCCTCACAGGGCACGAGCAGTACTTC.

The chain uses TRBV7-9 and TRBJ2-1; D call uncertain. Germline V CDR1 and CDR2: SEHNR, FQNEAQ (reference sequence). The CDR3 is 13 residues long. Trimming took 0 bases from V and 5 from J, leaving 5 bases between them. CDR3: CASSLALNNEQFF. In DNA, the CDR3 is TGTGCCAGCAGCTTAGCACTGAACAATGAGCAGTTCTTC.

V and J are TRBV12-5 and TRBJ2-5; D is tentatively TRBD1 or TRBD2 (6 bases each). The CDR3 is 14 amino acids. Per germline, CDR1 LGHNT and CDR2 FRNRAP. The V gene lost 7 bases and the J gene lost 3 bases, with 15 bases spanning the gap. CDR3 residues: CASAKGGAKETQYF. Written as DNA, the CDR3 is TGTGCTAGTGCCAAGGGGGGCGCAAAAGAGACCCAGTACTTC. Full variable domain (outside the CDR3, taken from reference TRBV12-5 and TRBJ2-5): DARVTQTPRHKVTEMGQEVTMRCQPILGHNTVFWYRQTMMQGLELLAYFRNRAPLDDSGMPKDRFSAEMPDATLATLKIQPSEPRDSAVYFCASAKGGAKETQYFGPGTRLLVL.

This clone was recorded only once. V and J are TRBV7-9 and TRBJ2-5; 9 nucleotides agree with TRBD1. CDR3 length equals 14 residues. From germline, CDR1 is SEHNR and CDR2 FQNEAQ (reference sequence). V was clipped by 3 bases and J by 3 bases; unmatched bases: 2. The CDR3 bases are TGTGCCAGCAGCTTCGACAGGGGGAAAGAGACCCAGTACTTC. This translates into CASSFDRGKETQYF.

This sequence joins TRBV7-9 and TRBJ2-7, with D hard to call. This CDR3 has 17 amino acids. Germline V gene lookup returns CDR1 SEHNR and CDR2 FQNEAQ (reference sequence). The V and J ends lost 5 bases and 4 bases respectively, with 24 bases between them. CDR3 protein: CASSRPLSSPPYYEQYF. CDR3 DNA: TGTGCCAGCAGCCGGCCACTGTCGTCCCCTCCCTATTACGAGCAGTACTTC.

The chain combines TRBV19 with TRBJ2-2; 7 nucleotides agree with TRBD2. J gave up 4 bases and V 9 bases, and 17 bases lay outside the gene matches. Germline V gene sequence: CDR1 LNHDA, CDR2 SQIVND (reference sequence). This CDR3 contains 17 residues. CDR3 loop: CASKPRGGTALTGELFF. The DNA of the CDR3 is TGTGCCAGCAAACCAAGGGGAGGGACCGCGCTCACCGGGGAGCTGTTTTTT. Looking up the rest from reference TRBV19 and TRBJ2-2 gives the full variable domain: DGGITQSPKYLFRKEGQNVTLSCEQNLNHDAMYWYRQDPGQGLRLIYYSQIVNDFQKGDIAEGYSVSREKKESFPLTVTSAQKNPTAFYLCASKPRGGTALTGELFFGEGSRLTVL.

The chain employs TRBV5-6 and TRBJ2-2; the D gene is possibly TRBD1 (5 bases). Trimming removed 1 base at V and 0 bases at J, with 10 bases between. Germline loops: CDR1 SGHDT, CDR2 YYEEEE. The length of the CDR3 is 16 residues. The CDR3 bases are TGTGCCAGCAGCTTGATTGGGGCCGCGAACACCGGGGAGCTGTTTTTT. Its translation is CASSLIGAANTGELFF.

J is TRBJ2-1 and V is TRBV7-9, with 9 bases that match TRBD1. This CDR3 has 15 amino acids. Trimming at V came to 5 bases and at J to 7 bases, leaving 9 bases not matched to a gene. Germline lookup yields CDR1 SEHNR and CDR2 FQNEAQ (reference sequence). DNA of the CDR3: TGTGCCAGCAGCCGAAGGACAGGGGCGGGGAATGAGCAGTTCTTC. Protein product: CASSRRTGAGNEQFF.

The V gene is TRBV14, the J gene TRBJ2-7, with TRBD1 matching over 7 bases. Per the germline V gene, CDR1 is SGHDN and CDR2 is FVKESK. This CDR3 has 15 amino acids. Losses at the gene ends were 0 bases for V and 3 bases for J; bases not matched to a gene: 5. In nucleotides, the CDR3 is TGTGCCAGCAGCCAAGATCGAGGGACAGTCTACGAGCAGTACTTC. Protein sequence: CASSQDRGTVYEQYF. Drawing the rest from reference TRBV14 and TRBJ2-7, the complete variable domain is EAGVTQFPSHSVIEKGQTVTLRCDPISGHDNLYWYRRVMGKEIKFLLHFVKESKQDESGMPNNRFLAERTGGTYSTLKVQPAELEDSGVYFCASSQDRGTVYEQYFGPGTRLTVT.

V usage is TRBV6-5 and J usage is TRBJ1-6, with D maybe TRBD1 (6 bases). CDR3 length: 15 residues. Germline V lookup: CDR1 MNHEY, CDR2 SVGAGI. Trimming removed 6 bases from V and 7 bases from J, with 16 bases in between. CDR3 in amino acids: CASRIQGGKNSPLHF. CDR3 bases: TGTGCCAGCAGGATACAAGGGGGAAAAAATTCACCCCTCCACTTT.

The J gene is TRBJ2-2, the V gene TRBV6-5; 8 bases agree with TRBD1. With V trimmed by 1 base and J by 8 bases, 9 bases remained unmatched. Germline V gene sequence: CDR1 MNHEY, CDR2 SVGAGI. This CDR3 contains 16 residues. The CDR3 nucleotides are TGTGCCAGCAGTTACTTTCGGACAGGGTCTGGTGGGGAGCTGTTTTTT. As protein: CASSYFRTGSGGELFF.

The chain combines TRBV9 with TRBJ2-2, with D maybe TRBD2 (5 bases). Germline V gene data show CDR1 as SGDLS and CDR2 as YYNGEE. The CDR3 extends over 17 amino acids. Trimming took off 0 bases at V and 5 bases at J, with 17 bases between the two ends. This chain's CDR3 is CASSVESVTRNTGELFF. CDR3 bases: TGTGCCAGCAGCGTAGAGTCTGTCACTAGGAATACCGGGGAGCTGTTTTTT.

This chain links TRBV30 with TRBJ2-6; TRBD2 matches 7 bases. Germline V gives CDR1 GTSNPN, CDR2 SVGIG (reference sequence). Unmatched junction bases numbered 0, after V lost 0 bases and J lost 1 base. The CDR3 runs 15 residues. The CDR3 loop is CAWSVGGSGANVLTF. Written as DNA, the CDR3 is TGTGCCTGGAGTGTCGGGGGGTCTGGGGCCAACGTCCTGACTTTC.

This clone came up once. The chain joins TRBV15 to TRBJ1-5; TRBD1 agrees at 7 bases. Germline V lookup: CDR1 LNHNV, CDR2 YYDKDF (reference sequence). This CDR3 is built from 17 residues. Trimming took 0 bases from V and 4 from J; bases not matched to a gene: 9. CDR3 DNA: TGTGCCACCAGCAGAGATCCGGGAGGGGGCGGGAATCAGCCCCAGCATTTT. It specifies CATSRDPGGGGNQPQHF.